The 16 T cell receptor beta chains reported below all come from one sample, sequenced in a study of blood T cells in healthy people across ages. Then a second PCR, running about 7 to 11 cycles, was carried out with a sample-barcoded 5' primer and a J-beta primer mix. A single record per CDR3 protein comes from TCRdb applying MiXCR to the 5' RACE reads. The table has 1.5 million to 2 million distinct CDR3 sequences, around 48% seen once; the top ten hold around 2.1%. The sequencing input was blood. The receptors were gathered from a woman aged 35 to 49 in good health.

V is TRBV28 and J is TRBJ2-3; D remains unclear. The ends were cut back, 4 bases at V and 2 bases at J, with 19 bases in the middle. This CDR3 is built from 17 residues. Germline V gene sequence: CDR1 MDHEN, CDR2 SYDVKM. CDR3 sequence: CASSSSLESIDTDTQYF. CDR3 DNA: TGTGCCAGCAGTTCCTCTTTAGAAAGTATCGACACAGATACGCAGTATTTT.

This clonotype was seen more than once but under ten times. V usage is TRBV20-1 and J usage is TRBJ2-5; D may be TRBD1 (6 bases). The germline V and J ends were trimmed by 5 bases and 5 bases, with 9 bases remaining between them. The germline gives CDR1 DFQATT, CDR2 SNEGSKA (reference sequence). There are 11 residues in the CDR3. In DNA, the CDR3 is TGCAGTGCTGAAAGGGGGGAGACCCAGTACTTC. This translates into CSAERGETQYF.

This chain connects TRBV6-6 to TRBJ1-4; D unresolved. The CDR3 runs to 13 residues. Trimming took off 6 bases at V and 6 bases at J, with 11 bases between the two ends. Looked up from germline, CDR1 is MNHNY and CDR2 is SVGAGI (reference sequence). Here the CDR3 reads CASSPGLYEKLFF. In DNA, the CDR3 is TGTGCCAGCAGCCCGGGCCTTTATGAAAAACTGTTTTTT.

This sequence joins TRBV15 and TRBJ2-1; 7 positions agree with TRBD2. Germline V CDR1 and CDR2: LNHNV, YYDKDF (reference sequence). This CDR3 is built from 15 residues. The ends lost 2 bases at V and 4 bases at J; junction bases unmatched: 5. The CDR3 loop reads CATSRPGTTYNEQFF. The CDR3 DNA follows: TGTGCCACCAGCAGACCTGGGACTACTTACAATGAGCAGTTCTTC.

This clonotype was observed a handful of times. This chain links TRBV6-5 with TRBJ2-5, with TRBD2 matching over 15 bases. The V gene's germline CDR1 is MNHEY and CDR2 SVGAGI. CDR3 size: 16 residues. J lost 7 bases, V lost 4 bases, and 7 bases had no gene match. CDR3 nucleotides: TGTGCCAGCAGTTTGGGACTAGCGGGAGGAGAAGGGACCCAGTACTTC. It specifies CASSLGLAGGEGTQYF.

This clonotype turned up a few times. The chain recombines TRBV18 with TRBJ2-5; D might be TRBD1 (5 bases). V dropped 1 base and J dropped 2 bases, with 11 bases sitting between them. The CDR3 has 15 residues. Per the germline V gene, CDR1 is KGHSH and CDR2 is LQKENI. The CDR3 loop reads CASSPHQGQQETQYF. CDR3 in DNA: TGTGCCAGCTCACCACATCAGGGCCAGCAAGAGACCCAGTACTTC.

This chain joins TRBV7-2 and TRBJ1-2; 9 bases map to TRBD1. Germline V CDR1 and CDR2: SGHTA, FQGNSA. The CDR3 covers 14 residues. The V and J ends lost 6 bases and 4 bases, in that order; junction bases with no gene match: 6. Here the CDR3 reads CASRPGTGIYGYTF. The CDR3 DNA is TGTGCCAGCAGACCGGGGACAGGGATCTATGGCTACACCTTC.

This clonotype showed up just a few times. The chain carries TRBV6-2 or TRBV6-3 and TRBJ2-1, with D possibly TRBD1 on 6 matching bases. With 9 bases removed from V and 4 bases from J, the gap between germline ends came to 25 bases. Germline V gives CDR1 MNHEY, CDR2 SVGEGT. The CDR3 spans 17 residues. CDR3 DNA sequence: TGTGCCAGGAGTCCCTCTAACGGGCAGGGGTCTTACAATGAGCAGTTCTTC. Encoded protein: CARSPSNGQGSYNEQFF.

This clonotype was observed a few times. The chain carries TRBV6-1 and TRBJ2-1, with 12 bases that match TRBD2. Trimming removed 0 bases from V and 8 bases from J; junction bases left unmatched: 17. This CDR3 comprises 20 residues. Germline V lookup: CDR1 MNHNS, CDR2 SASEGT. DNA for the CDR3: TGTGCCAGCAGTGAAGCTGTTCGACTAGCGGGGGACTTTCTTGTCGATGAGCAGTTCTTC. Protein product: CASSEAVRLAGDFLVDEQFF.

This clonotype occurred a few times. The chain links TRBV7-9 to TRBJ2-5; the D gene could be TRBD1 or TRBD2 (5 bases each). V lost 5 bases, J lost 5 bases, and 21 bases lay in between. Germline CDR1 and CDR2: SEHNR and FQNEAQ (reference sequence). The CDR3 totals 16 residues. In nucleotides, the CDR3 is TGTGCCAGCAGCCCCTCGAGGGGCCCCGAGGTGGAGACCCAGTACTTC. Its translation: CASSPSRGPEVETQYF. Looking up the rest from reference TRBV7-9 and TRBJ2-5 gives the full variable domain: DTGVSQNPRHKITKRGQNVTFRCDPISEHNRLYWYRQTLGQGPEFLTYFQNEAQLEKSRLLSDRFSAERPKGSFSTLEIQRTEQGDSAMYLCASSPSRGPEVETQYFGPGTRLLVL.

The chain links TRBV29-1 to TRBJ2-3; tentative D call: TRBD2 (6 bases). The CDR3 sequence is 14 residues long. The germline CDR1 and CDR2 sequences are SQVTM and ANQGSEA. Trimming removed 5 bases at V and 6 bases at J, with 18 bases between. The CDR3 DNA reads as TGCAGCGTTTCGGGAGAGCAAAGTTCCGATACGCAGTATTTT. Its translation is CSVSGEQSSDTQYF.

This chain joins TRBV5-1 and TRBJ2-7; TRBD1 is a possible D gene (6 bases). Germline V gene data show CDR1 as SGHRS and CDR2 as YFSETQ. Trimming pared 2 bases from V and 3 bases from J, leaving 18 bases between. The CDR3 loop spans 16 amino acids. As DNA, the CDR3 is TGCGCCAGCAGCTTAACTTCAGGGGCTACAGACTACGAGCAGTACTTC. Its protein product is CASSLTSGATDYEQYF.

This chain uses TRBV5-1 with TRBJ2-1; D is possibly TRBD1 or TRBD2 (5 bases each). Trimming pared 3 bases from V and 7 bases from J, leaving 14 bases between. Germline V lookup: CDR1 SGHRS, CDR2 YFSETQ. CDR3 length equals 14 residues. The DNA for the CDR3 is TGCGCCAGCAGCTGGGGGAAAGCTGGGAATGAGCAGTTCTTC. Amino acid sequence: CASSWGKAGNEQFF.

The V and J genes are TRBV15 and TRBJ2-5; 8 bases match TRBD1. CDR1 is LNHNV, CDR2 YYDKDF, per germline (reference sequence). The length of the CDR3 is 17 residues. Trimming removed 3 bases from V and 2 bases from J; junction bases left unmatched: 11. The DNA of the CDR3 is TGTGCCACCAGCAGTCTGGCAGGGGGCCCGTTACAAGAGACCCAGTACTTC. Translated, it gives CATSSLAGGPLQETQYF.

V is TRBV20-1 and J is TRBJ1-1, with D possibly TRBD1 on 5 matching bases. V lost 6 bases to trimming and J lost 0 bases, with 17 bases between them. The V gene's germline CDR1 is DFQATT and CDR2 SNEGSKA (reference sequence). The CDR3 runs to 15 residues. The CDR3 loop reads CSARRGTLLNTEAFF. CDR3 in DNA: TGCAGTGCCCGACGAGGGACCCTTTTGAACACTGAAGCTTTCTTT.

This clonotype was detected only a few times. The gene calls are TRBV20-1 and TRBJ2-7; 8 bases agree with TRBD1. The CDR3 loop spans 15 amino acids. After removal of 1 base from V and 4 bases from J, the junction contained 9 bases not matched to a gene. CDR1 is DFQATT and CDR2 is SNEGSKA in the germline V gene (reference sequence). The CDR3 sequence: CSARGSQGARYEQYF. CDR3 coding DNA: TGCAGTGCTAGAGGTAGCCAGGGGGCCAGGTACGAGCAGTACTTC.